The present entry profiles one T cell receptor beta chain with its context. Sequenced by immunoSEQ multiplex PCR; TCRdb stores in-frame clones only, minus some. The data hold 80,000 to 95,000 clones, with more than 70% observed a single time. This entry is derived from a study of blood T cell repertoires in COVID-19. Study-level information: Nucleic acid was either cDNA or gDNA, and it came from T cells, B-cell-depleted T cells, or PBMCs.

Germline V gene lookup returns CDR1 MNHNS and CDR2 SASEGT. Trimming left V 3 bases short and J 6 bases short, with 15 bases between. The CDR3 has 15 amino acids. The source material was peripheral blood. The origin of this receptor is a woman in her 70s with acute or convalescent COVID-19. The chain employs TRBV6-1 and TRBJ2-4; D is undetermined. The CDR3 DNA reads as TGTGCCAGCAGTGATCAAACTGTCGGCGGAAACATTCAGTACTTC. It is translated as CASSDQTVGGNIQYF.